What follows are 28 T cell receptor beta chains derived from one specimen sequenced in a study of chemoradiotherapy in HPV16-positive cancers. Method: immunoSEQ multiplex PCR; TCRdb's copy keeps in-frame clones and lacks some. Among roughly 15,000 clones listed, approximately 80% were seen once. Sampling took place from a patient who underwent chemoradiotherapy. These receptors all stem from a human donor with HPV-associated anogenital cancer.

This chain links TRBV7-9 with TRBJ2-5, with D uncertain. The CDR3 is 14 amino acids. V dropped 1 base and J dropped 5 bases, with 11 bases sitting between them. Germline lookup yields CDR1 SEHNR and CDR2 FQNEAQ (reference sequence). The CDR3 loop reads CASSLVPGWETQYF. CDR3 in DNA: TGTGCCAGCAGCTTAGTCCCAGGATGGGAGACCCAGTACTTC.

This chain uses TRBV5-1 with TRBJ2-3, with TRBD1 matching 9 bases. Trimming at V came to 0 bases and at J to 2 bases, leaving 7 bases not matched to a gene. This CDR3 has 17 residues. The germline V gene encodes CDR1 SGHRS and CDR2 YFSETQ. CDR3 loop: CASSLGPRTGVTDTQYF. The CDR3 bases are TGCGCCAGCAGCTTGGGCCCCCGGACAGGGGTCACAGATACGCAGTATTTT.

The chain links TRBV6-5 to TRBJ2-5; D gene uncertain. There are 14 residues in the CDR3. V was shortened by 2 bases and J by 4 bases, with 11 bases between the two germline ends. CDR1 is MNHEY and CDR2 is SVGAGI in the germline V gene. The CDR3 protein is CASSYSVGLETQYF. In nucleotides, the CDR3 is TGTGCCAGCAGTTACAGTGTTGGGTTAGAGACCCAGTACTTC.

This rearrangement joins TRBV6-1 to TRBJ2-7, with 11 nucleotides matching TRBD2. Germline CDR1 and CDR2: MNHNS and SASEGT. J was trimmed by 3 bases and V by 4 bases; bases with no gene match: 5. This CDR3 region has 15 residues. CDR3 nucleotide sequence: TGTGCCAGCAGTGTCACTAGCGGGGGAGGCTACGAGCAGTACTTC. Protein: CASSVTSGGGYEQYF.

The genes are TRBV14 and TRBJ2-5, with D possibly being TRBD2 (7 bases). This CDR3 comprises 18 residues. Looked up from germline, CDR1 is SGHDN and CDR2 is FVKESK. The ends were cut back, 4 bases at V and 0 bases at J, with 21 bases in the middle. CDR3 nucleotide sequence: TGTGCCAGCAGCCGAGGGGGACGGCGGGGGCGGTACCAAGAGACCCAGTACTTC. Translated: CASSRGGRRGRYQETQYF.

J is TRBJ2-2 and V is TRBV2; a possible D gene is TRBD2 (6 bases). The CDR3 sequence is 16 residues long. CDR1 is SNHLY and CDR2 is FYNNEI in the germline V gene. The V end lost 7 bases, the J end lost 5 bases, and 20 bases lay between the germline ends. The CDR3 nucleotides are TGTGCCAGCACCCTAACGGGGGATGGTAGTACCGGGGAGCTGTTTTTT. It is translated as CASTLTGDGSTGELFF.

The rearrangement joins TRBV6-6 to TRBJ1-1, with 7 bases fitting TRBD1. Germline V CDR1 and CDR2: MNHNY, SVGAGI (reference sequence). This CDR3 is 15 amino acids long. J gave up 4 bases and V 4 bases, and 9 bases lay outside the gene matches. DNA for the CDR3: TGTGCCAGCAGTTCGGCAGACTCAGGGGGCACTGAAGCTTTCTTT. Translating gives CASSSADSGGTEAFF.

This clone was seen a single time. A read error may account for a junction end that differs from germline. The J gene is TRBJ1-4, the V gene TRBV7-9; tentatively, D is TRBD1 (5 bases). The CDR3 totals 11 residues. Germline CDR1 SEHNR, CDR2 FQNEAQ (reference sequence). CDR3 DNA: TGTGCCAGCAGCTTGCAGGGCCGCTTCTATTTT. Translating gives CASSLQGRFYF.

The chain combines TRBV23-1 with TRBJ2-7; D is possibly TRBD1 (6 bases). TRBV23-1 is reported as an ORF; its role is uncertain. The CDR3 covers 18 residues. V was trimmed by 1 base and J by 5 bases, leaving 24 bases between them. CDR3 loop: CASSQWARDTGPGNEQYF. CDR3 sequence (DNA): TGCGCCAGCAGTCAATGGGCCCGGGACACCGGTCCGGGAAACGAGCAGTACTTC.

V gene TRBV4-1 combines with J gene TRBJ2-3; D is possibly TRBD1 (8 bases). The CDR3 consists of 21 residues. V shed 0 bases and J shed 3 bases, with 28 bases lying between them. CDR1 is MGHRA, CDR2 YSYEKL, per germline. The CDR3 loop reads CASSQDLSWTGISGRTDTQYF. DNA for the CDR3: TGCGCCAGCAGCCAAGATCTTTCGTGGACAGGGATTTCCGGGAGGACAGATACGCAGTATTTT.

V and J are TRBV28 and TRBJ1-6; D is uncertain. Per the germline V gene, CDR1 is MDHEN and CDR2 is SYDVKM. Trimming pared 8 bases from V and 10 bases from J, leaving 18 bases between. This CDR3 spans 14 amino acids. The CDR3 loop reads CASDRGREGSPLHF. In DNA, the CDR3 is TGTGCCAGCGACCGAGGGAGGGAGGGATCACCCCTCCACTTT.

The chain employs TRBV2 and TRBJ1-2; D is unclear. Germline V gene data show CDR1 as SNHLY and CDR2 as FYNNEI. Between the trimmed V and J ends, which lost 6 bases and 5 bases, there was a span of 13 bases. The CDR3 is made up of 13 amino acids. Here the CDR3 reads CASRREGRYGYTF. The CDR3 DNA follows: TGTGCCAGCAGGAGGGAGGGAAGATATGGCTACACCTTC.

This sequence joins TRBV6-5 and TRBJ2-7; a weak D match, TRBD2 (5 bases). V lost 6 bases, J lost 2 bases, and 11 bases lay in between. CDR1 is MNHEY and CDR2 is SVGAGI in the germline V gene. This CDR3 comprises 13 residues. The CDR3 reads CASSHRDAYEQYF. The CDR3 nucleotides are TGTGCCAGCAGCCATCGGGATGCCTACGAGCAGTACTTC.

The rearrangement joins TRBV28 to TRBJ1-1; D not resolved. CDR3 length: 14 amino acids. Per germline, CDR1 MDHEN and CDR2 SYDVKM. The germline V and J ends were trimmed by 5 bases and 0 bases, with 10 bases remaining between them. CDR3: CASSRRRLNTEAFF. CDR3 nucleotides: TGTGCCAGCAGTCGTCGGAGACTGAACACTGAAGCTTTCTTT.

This rearrangement joins TRBV7-9 to TRBJ2-2, with D possibly called TRBD1 or TRBD2 (6 bases each). Germline CDR1 is SEHNR and CDR2 is FQNEAQ (reference sequence). The CDR3 runs to 15 residues. Trimming took 0 bases from V and 5 from J, leaving 10 bases between them. The CDR3 DNA reads TGTGCCAGCAGCTTAGCGGGGGGCCGGACCGGGGAGCTGTTTTTT. This encodes CASSLAGGRTGELFF.

The V gene is TRBV4-2, the J gene TRBJ1-2, with unresolved D. Trimming removed 0 bases from V and 7 bases from J, with 15 bases in between. Looked up from germline, CDR1 is LGHNA and CDR2 is YNFKEQ. The CDR3 sequence is 15 residues long. CDR3 DNA: TGTGCCAGCAGCCAAGAGACGAGTCGGGATGGTGGCTACACCTTC. Translated: CASSQETSRDGGYTF.

The chain carries TRBV27 and TRBJ2-7, with D possibly TRBD1 on 7 matching bases. Trimming left V 5 bases short and J 3 bases short, with 14 bases between. Germline values: CDR1 MNHEY, CDR2 SMNVEV (reference sequence). This CDR3 contains 14 residues. The DNA of the CDR3 is TGTGCCAGCAGTCCCTACAGGGGAGGCTACGAGCAGTACTTC. The encoded protein is CASSPYRGGYEQYF.

J is TRBJ1-4 and V is TRBV7-9; D might be TRBD1 (5 bases). CDR3 length: 14 residues. Trimming left V 1 base short and J 7 bases short, with 10 bases between. Germline CDR1 SEHNR, CDR2 FQNEAQ (reference sequence). The DNA of the CDR3 is TGTGCCAGCAGCTTAGGTGCAGGGCCTGAAAAACTGTTTTTT. This gives the protein CASSLGAGPEKLFF.

The J gene is TRBJ2-3, the V gene TRBV5-6; D ambiguous. The CDR3 has 14 residues. Trimming pared 7 bases from V and 3 bases from J, leaving 15 bases between. Germline V lookup: CDR1 SGHDT, CDR2 YYEEEE. The CDR3 reads CASQLGSGTDTQYF. Here the CDR3 DNA reads TGTGCCAGCCAGCTTGGGTCCGGAACAGATACGCAGTATTTT.

The V call is TRBV27, the J call TRBJ1-2, with 9 positions matching TRBD1. The trim removed 5 bases at V and 5 bases at J, leaving 9 bases unmatched. Germline V lookup: CDR1 MNHEY, CDR2 SMNVEV (reference sequence). The CDR3 spans 15 residues. As DNA, the CDR3 is TGTGCCAGCAGTACAGCCGGGACAGGGTTGTATGGCTACACCTTC. Protein: CASSTAGTGLYGYTF.

This chain connects TRBV4-1 to TRBJ2-3, with 10 bases matching TRBD2. After removal of 4 bases from V and 1 base from J, the junction contained 11 bases not matched to a gene. CDR3 size: 18 residues. Germline V lookup: CDR1 MGHRA, CDR2 YSYEKL. CDR3 loop: CASSPTSGEGVGTDTQYF. The DNA for the CDR3 is TGCGCCAGCAGCCCAACTAGCGGGGAGGGAGTGGGCACAGATACGCAGTATTTT.

The gene calls are TRBV30 and TRBJ1-1; the D gene is possibly TRBD1 (6 bases). Trimming stripped 1 base from V and 2 bases from J, with 17 bases between. CDR3 length: 16 residues. Germline V gene sequence: CDR1 GTSNPN, CDR2 SVGIG (reference sequence). The DNA for the CDR3 is TGTGCCTGGAGTGGGGGGCTGACAGGCGTAAACACTGAAGCTTTCTTT. Encoded protein: CAWSGGLTGVNTEAFF.

This rearrangement joins TRBV9 to TRBJ2-2, with 7 bases aligning to TRBD2. The germline V gene encodes CDR1 SGDLS and CDR2 YYNGEE. The length of the CDR3 is 13 residues. Losses at the gene ends were 8 bases for V and 5 bases for J; bases not matched to a gene: 6. CDR3 DNA sequence: TGTGCCAGTGCTTACGGGGGGACCGGGGAGCTGTTTTTT. Encoded protein: CASAYGGTGELFF. Full variable domain (missing parts from reference TRBV9 and TRBJ2-2): DSGVTQTPKHLITATGQRVTLRCSPRSGDLSVYWYQQSLDQGLQFLIQYYNGEERAKGNILERFSAQQFPDLHSELNLSSLELGDSALYFCASAYGGTGELFFGEGSRLTVL.

This clone was seen a few times. The V and J genes are TRBV5-4 and TRBJ2-2; D not resolved. This CDR3 has 14 residues. Trimming took 2 bases from V and 4 from J, leaving 9 bases between them. In germline, CDR1 is SGHNT, CDR2 YYREEE (reference sequence). CDR3 DNA: TGTGCCAGCAGCTTTGTACCCAGCACCGGGGAGCTGTTTTTT. Protein sequence: CASSFVPSTGELFF.

The chain recombines TRBV7-2 with TRBJ2-7; D gene ambiguous. Germline V lookup: CDR1 SGHTA, CDR2 FQGNSA. CDR3 length: 12 amino acids. Trimming took off 4 bases at V and 3 bases at J, with 7 bases between the two ends. The DNA of the CDR3 is TGTGCCAGCAGCTCTCAGCGCTACGAGCAGTACTTC. This encodes CASSSQRYEQYF. Based on the CDR3 plus reference TRBV7-2 and TRBJ2-7, the full variable domain is GAGVSQSPSNKVTEKGKDVELRCDPISGHTALYWYRQSLGQGLEFLIYFQGNSAPDKSGLPSDRFSAERTGGSVSTLTIQRTQQEDSAVYLCASSSQRYEQYFGPGTRLTVT.

This clone was counted a single time. The chain couples TRBV5-5 to TRBJ1-2, with a tentative D call TRBD1 (5 bases). CDR3 size: 15 residues. In germline, CDR1 is SGHKS, CDR2 YYEKEE (reference sequence). V gave up 3 bases and J gave up 10 bases, with 22 bases separating them. The CDR3 DNA follows: TGTGCCAGCAGCTCGCAGGGCCGGGGACCTATGGACTACACCTTC. Its translation is CASSSQGRGPMDYTF.

The chain employs TRBV7-2 and TRBJ2-3, with 10 positions matching TRBD1. Germline CDR1 SGHTA, CDR2 FQGNSA. This CDR3 has 15 amino acids. The trim removed 5 bases at V and 2 bases at J, leaving 4 bases unmatched. Here the CDR3 reads CASSQTGGLTDTQYF. The CDR3 DNA follows: TGTGCCAGCAGCCAGACAGGGGGCCTCACAGATACGCAGTATTTT.

CDR3 coding DNA: TGTGCCAGCAGCCCATCTAGCACAGATACGCAGTATTTT. This gives the protein CASSPSSTDTQYF. This chain joins TRBV7-9 and TRBJ2-3; D not resolved. This CDR3 is built from 13 residues. Trimming took 5 bases from V and 0 from J, leaving 6 bases between them. In germline, CDR1 is SEHNR, CDR2 FQNEAQ (reference sequence).